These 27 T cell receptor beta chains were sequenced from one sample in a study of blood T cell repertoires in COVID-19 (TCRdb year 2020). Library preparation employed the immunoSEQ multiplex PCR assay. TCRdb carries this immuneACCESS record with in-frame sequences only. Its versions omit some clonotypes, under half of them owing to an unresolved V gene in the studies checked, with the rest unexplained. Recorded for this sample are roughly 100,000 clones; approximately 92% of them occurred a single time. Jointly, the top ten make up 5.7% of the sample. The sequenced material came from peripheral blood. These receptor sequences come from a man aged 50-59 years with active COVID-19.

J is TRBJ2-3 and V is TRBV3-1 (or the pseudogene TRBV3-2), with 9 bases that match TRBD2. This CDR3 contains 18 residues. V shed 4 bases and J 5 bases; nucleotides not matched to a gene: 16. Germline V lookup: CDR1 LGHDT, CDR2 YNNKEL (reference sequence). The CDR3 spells CASSPPGAGGPGGDTQYF. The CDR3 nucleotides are TGTGCCAGCAGCCCCCCGGGGGCGGGAGGGCCGGGGGGAGATACGCAGTATTTT.

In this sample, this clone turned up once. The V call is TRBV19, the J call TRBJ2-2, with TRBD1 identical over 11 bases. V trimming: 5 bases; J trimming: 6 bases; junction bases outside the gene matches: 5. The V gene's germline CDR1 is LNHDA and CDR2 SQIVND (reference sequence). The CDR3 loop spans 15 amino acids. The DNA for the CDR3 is TGTGCCAGTAGTTTTGGACAGGGGGCGTCCGGGGAGCTGTTTTTT. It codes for CASSFGQGASGELFF. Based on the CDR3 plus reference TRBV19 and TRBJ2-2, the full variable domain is DGGITQSPKYLFRKEGQNVTLSCEQNLNHDAMYWYRQDPGQGLRLIYYSQIVNDFQKGDIAEGYSVSREKKESFPLTVTSAQKNPTAFYLCASSFGQGASGELFFGEGSRLTVL.

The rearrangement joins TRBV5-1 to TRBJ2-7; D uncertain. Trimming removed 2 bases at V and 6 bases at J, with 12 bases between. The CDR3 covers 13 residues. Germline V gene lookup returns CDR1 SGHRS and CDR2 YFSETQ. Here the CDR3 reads CASSFRVEFEQYF. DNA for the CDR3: TGCGCCAGCAGCTTCCGGGTCGAATTCGAGCAGTACTTC.

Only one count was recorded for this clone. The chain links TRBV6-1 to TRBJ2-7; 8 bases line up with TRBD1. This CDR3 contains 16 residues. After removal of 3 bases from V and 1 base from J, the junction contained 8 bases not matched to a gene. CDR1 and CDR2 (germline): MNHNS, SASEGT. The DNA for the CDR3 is TGTGCCAGCAGTGATCGCCGGACAGGGCGTTCCTACGAGCAGTACTTC. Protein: CASSDRRTGRSYEQYF.

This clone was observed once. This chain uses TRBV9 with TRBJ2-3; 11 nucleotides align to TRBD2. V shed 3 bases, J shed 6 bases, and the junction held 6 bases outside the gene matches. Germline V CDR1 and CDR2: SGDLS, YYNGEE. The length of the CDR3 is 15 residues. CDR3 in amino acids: CASSGRLAGNDTQYF. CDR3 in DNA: TGTGCCAGCAGCGGCCGACTAGCGGGAAACGATACGCAGTATTTT.

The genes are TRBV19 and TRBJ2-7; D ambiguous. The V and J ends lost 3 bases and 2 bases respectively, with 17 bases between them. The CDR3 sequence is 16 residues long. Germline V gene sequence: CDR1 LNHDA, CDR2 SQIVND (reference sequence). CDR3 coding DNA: TGTGCCAGTAGTATGACACCCGATATTTCTCCCTACGAGCAGTACTTC. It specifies CASSMTPDISPYEQYF.

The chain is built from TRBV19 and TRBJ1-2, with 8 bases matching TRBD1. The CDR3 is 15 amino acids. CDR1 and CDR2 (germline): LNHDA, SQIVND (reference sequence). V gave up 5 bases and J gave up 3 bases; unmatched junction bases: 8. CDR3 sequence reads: CASSVRDRPHYGYTF. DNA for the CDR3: TGTGCCAGTAGTGTCCGGGACAGGCCGCACTATGGCTACACCTTC.

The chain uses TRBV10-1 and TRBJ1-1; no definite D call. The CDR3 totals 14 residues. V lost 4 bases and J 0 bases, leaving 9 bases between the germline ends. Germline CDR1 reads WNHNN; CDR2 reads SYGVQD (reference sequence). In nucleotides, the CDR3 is TGCGCCAGCAGTGTTGGAGGAATGAACACTGAAGCTTTCTTT. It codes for CASSVGGMNTEAFF.

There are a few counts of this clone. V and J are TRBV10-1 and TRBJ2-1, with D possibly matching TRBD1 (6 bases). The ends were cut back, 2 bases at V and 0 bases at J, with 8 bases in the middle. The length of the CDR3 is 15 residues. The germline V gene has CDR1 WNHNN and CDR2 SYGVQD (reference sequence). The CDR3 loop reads CASSEGGLSYNEQFF. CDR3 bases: TGCGCCAGCAGTGAGGGGGGCCTCTCCTACAATGAGCAGTTCTTC.

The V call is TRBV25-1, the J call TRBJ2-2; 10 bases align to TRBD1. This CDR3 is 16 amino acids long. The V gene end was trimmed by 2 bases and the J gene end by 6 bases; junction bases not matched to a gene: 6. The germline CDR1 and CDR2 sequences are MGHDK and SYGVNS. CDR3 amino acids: CASSEPGQGWSGELFF. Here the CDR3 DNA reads TGTGCCAGCAGTGAACCGGGACAGGGGTGGTCCGGGGAGCTGTTTTTT.

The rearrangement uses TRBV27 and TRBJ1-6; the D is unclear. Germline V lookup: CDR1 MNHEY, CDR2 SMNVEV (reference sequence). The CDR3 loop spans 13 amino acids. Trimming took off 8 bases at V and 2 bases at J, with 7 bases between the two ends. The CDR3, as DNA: TGTGCCAGCCGAGGGACCTATAATTCACCCCTCCACTTT. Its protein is CASRGTYNSPLHF.

The CDR3 loop is CASSRTGLQSEPQHF. The DNA of the CDR3 is TGTGCCAGCAGCCGGACAGGGTTACAATCTGAGCCCCAGCATTTT. The chain is built from TRBV6-6 and TRBJ1-5; the match to TRBD1 covers 8 bases. This CDR3 is 15 amino acids long. The V gene end was trimmed by 6 bases and the J gene end by 8 bases; junction bases not matched to a gene: 12. The germline CDR1 and CDR2 sequences are MNHNY and SVGAGI (reference sequence).

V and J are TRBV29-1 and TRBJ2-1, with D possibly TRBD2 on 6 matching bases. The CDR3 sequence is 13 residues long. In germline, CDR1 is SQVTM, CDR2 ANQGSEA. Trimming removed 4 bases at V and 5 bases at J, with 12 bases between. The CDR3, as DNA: TGCAGCGTTGGAGGGGACTTCCACAATGAGCAGTTCTTC. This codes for CSVGGDFHNEQFF.

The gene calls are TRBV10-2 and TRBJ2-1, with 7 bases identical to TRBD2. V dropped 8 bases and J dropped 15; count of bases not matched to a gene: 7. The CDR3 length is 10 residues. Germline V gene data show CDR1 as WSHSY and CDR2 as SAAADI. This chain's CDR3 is CASGLVGAFF. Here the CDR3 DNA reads TGCGCCAGCGGACTAGTTGGAGCGTTCTTC.

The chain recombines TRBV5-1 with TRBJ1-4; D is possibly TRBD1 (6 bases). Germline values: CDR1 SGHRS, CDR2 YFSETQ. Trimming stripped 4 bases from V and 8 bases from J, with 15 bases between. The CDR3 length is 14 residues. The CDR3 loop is CASSPTGFGEKLFF. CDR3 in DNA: TGCGCCAGCAGCCCGACAGGTTTCGGCGAAAAACTGTTTTTT.

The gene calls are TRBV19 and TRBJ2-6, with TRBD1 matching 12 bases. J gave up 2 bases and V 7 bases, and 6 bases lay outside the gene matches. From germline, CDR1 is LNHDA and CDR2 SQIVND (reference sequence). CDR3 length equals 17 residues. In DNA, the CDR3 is TGTGCCAGTATCGGCGGGACAGGGGGCCCTGGGGCCAACGTCCTGACTTTC. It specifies CASIGGTGGPGANVLTF.

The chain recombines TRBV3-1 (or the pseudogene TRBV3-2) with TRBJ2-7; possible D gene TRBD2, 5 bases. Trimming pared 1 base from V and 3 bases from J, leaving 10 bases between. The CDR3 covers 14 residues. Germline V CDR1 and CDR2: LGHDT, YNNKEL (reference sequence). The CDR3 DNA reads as TGTGCCAGCAGCCAAGGCCAGGACTTCTACGAGCAGTACTTC. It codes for CASSQGQDFYEQYF.

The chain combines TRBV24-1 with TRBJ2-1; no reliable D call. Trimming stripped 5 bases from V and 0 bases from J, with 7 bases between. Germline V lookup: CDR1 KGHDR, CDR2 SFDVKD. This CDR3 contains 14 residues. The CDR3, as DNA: TGTGCCACCAGTGGGCTTCCCTCCTACAATGAGCAGTTCTTC. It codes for CATSGLPSYNEQFF.

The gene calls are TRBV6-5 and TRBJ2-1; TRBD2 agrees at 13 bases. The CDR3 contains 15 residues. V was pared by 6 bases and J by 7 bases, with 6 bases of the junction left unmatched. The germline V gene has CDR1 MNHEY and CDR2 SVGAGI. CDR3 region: CASSPGLAGQNEQFF. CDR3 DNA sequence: TGTGCCAGCAGCCCGGGACTAGCGGGGCAGAATGAGCAGTTCTTC.

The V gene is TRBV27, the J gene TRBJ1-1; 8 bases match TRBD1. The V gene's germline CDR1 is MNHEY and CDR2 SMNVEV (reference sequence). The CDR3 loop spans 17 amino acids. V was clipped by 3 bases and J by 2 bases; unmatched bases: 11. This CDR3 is CASSLSTGQGTNTEAFF. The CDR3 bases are TGTGCCAGCAGTTTGTCCACCGGACAGGGAACTAACACTGAAGCTTTCTTT.

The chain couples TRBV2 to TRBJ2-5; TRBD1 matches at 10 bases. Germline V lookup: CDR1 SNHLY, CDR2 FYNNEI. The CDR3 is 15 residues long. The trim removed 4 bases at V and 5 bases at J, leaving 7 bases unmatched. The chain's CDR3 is CASSAPDRGSETQYF. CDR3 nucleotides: TGTGCCAGCAGTGCCCCGGACAGGGGGAGCGAGACCCAGTACTTC.

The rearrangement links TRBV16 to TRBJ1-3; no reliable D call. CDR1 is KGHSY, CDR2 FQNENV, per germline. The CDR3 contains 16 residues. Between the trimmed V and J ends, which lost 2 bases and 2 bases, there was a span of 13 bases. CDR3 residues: CASSQDLAFAGNTIYF. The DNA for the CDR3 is TGTGCCAGCAGCCAAGATCTAGCATTCGCTGGAAACACCATATATTTT.

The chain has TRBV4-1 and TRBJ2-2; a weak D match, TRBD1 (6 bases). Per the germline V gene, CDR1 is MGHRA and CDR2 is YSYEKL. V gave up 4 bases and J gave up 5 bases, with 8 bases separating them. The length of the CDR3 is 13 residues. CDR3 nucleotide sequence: TGCGCCAGCAGCCCAACAGGGACCGGGGAGCTGTTTTTT. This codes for CASSPTGTGELFF.

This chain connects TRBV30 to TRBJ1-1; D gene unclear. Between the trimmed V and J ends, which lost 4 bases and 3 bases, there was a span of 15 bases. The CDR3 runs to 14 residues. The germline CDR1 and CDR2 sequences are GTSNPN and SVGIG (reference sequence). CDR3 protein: CAWTLRRGDTEAFF. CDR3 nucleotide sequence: TGTGCCTGGACCCTGCGACGAGGAGACACTGAAGCTTTCTTT.

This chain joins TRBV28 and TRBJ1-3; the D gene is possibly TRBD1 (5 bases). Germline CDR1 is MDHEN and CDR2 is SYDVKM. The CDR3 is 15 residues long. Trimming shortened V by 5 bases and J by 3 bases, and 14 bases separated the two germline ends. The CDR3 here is CASSPGGIFGNTIYF. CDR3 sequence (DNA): TGTGCCAGCAGTCCTGGGGGGATCTTTGGAAACACCATATATTTT. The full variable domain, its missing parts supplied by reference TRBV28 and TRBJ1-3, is DVKVTQSSRYLVKRTGEKVFLECVQDMDHENMFWYRQDPGLGLRLIYFSYDVKMKEKGDIPEGYSVSREKKERFSLILESASTNQTSMYLCASSPGGIFGNTIYFGEGSWLTVV.

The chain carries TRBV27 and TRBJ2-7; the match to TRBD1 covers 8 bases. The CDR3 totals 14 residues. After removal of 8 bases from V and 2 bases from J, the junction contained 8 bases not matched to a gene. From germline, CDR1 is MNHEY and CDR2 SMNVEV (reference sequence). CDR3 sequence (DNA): TGTGCCAGCCACGGGACAGGTGGGGCCTACGAGCAGTACTTC. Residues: CASHGTGGAYEQYF.

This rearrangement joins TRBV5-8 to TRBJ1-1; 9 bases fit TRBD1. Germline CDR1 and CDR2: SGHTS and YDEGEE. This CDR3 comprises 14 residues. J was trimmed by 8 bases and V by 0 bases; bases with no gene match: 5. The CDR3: CASSLGTGVMEAFF. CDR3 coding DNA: TGTGCCAGCAGCTTGGGGACAGGGGTCATGGAAGCTTTCTTT.